The 3 T cell receptor beta chains below were found in one sample sequenced in a study of metastatic and nonmetastatic thyroid tumors. Before thyroid surgery, none of the patients had received any treatment. MiXCR re-clonotyped the PCR reads for TCRdb. Of about 6,400 clones listed, roughly a third are singletons. The sample taken for sequencing was tumor tissue. These receptors were obtained from a female donor with papillary thyroid cancer or a benign thyroid nodule (not recorded which). Some clones in this sample may be carry-over from other donors' samples.

This clone is deemed large. This chain joins TRBV7-2 and TRBJ2-3; 7 nucleotides agree with TRBD2. CDR1 and CDR2 (germline): SGHTA, FQGNSA. The CDR3 sequence is 14 residues long. Trimming removed 0 bases from V and 6 bases from J; junction bases left unmatched: 3. The CDR3 coding sequence is TGTGCCAGCAGCTTAGCGCGGGGGTCGGATACGCAGTATTTT. Its protein product is CASSLARGSDTQYF.

This clone occurred a few times. The J gene is TRBJ2-1, the V gene TRBV10-3; D is uncertain. Trimming shortened V by 3 bases and J by 7 bases, and 13 bases separated the two germline ends. This CDR3 is built from 14 residues. CDR1 ENHRY and CDR2 SYGVKD come from the germline V gene. The CDR3 loop reads CAISDPRWDNEQFF. CDR3 nucleotide sequence: TGTGCCATCAGTGACCCTCGCTGGGATAATGAGCAGTTCTTC.

This clone was detected many times. The identical CDR3 is also encoded by other nucleotide sequences in the sample. CDR3 in DNA: TGCAGCGTTGGAACTCGGAACACTGAAGCTTTCTTT. Its protein product is CSVGTRNTEAFF. V gene TRBV29-1 combines with J gene TRBJ1-1; no firm D call. The ends were cut back, 4 bases at V and 1 base at J, with 7 bases in the middle. CDR3 length equals 12 residues. The V gene's germline CDR1 is SQVTM and CDR2 ANQGSEA.